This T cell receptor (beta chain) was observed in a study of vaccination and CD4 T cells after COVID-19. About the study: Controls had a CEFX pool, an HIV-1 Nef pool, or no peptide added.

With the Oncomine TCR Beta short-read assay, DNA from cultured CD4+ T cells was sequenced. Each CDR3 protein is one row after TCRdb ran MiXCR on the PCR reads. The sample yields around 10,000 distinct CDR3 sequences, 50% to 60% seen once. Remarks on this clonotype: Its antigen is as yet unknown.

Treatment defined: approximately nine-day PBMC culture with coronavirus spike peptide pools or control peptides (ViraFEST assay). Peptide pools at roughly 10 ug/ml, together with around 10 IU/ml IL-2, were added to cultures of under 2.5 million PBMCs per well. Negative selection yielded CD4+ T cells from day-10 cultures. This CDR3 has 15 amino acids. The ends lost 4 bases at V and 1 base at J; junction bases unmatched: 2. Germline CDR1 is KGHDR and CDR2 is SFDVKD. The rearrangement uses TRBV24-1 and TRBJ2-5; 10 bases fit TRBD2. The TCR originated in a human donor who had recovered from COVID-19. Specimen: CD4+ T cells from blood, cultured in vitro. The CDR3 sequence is CATSDLAGGQETQYF. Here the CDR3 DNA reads TGTGCCACCAGTGACTTAGCGGGGGGCCAAGAGACCCAGTACTTC.